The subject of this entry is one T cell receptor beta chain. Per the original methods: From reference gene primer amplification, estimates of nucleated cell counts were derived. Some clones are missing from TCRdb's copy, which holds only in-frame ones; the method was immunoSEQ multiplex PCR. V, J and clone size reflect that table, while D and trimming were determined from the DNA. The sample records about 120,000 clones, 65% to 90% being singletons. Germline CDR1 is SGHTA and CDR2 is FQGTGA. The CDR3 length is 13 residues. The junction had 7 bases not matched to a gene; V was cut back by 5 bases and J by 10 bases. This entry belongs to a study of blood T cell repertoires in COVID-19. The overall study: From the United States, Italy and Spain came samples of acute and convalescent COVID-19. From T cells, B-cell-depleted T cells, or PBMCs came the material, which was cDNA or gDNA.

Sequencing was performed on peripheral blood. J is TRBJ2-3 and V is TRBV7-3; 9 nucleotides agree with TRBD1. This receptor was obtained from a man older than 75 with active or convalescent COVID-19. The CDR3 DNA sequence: TGTGCCAGCAGCCCAGGACAGGGGAACGCGCAGTATTTT. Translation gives CASSPGQGNAQYF.